This T cell receptor beta chain was identified in a study of monozygotic twins with inflammatory bowel disease (dated by TCRdb to the late 2010s). Notes on the research overall: The complete study included about 28 monozygotic twin pairs: 19 IBD-discordant Danish pairs and nine German pairs, of which four were IBD-concordant and five were IBD-discordant. The search for disease-associated traits relied mainly on comparing IBD patients with their genetically identical healthy co-twins within discordant pairs. Each individual had, on average, about 151 000 unique TCRalpha sequences and 181 000 unique TCRbeta sequences available for analysis. Here is what the overall study found, with its caveats: Distinction between different T cell subtypes could not be achieved in the analysis. The results gave no support for a single strong signal or clonotype linked to IBD. Background noise and inter-individual variability may have been introduced into the repertoires by the differing immunosuppressive treatments among patients. IBD patients shared fewer clonotypes with other individuals than healthy twins did, most markedly in patients showing signs of disease activity. Repertoire similarity did not differ between concordant and discordant twins, possibly due to limited statistical power. TCRbeta repertoire diversity, by inverse Simpson index, was decreased in IBD patients compared with their healthy co-twins.

The germline V gene encodes CDR1 SGHDT and CDR2 YYEEEE. The CDR3, from cysteine to phenylalanine, totals 13 residues. The protein alone is recorded here. Library preparation used 5' RACE. For each TCR library, approximately 4,000 ng of total RNA was used. cDNA was synthesized with SMARTScribe reverse transcriptase in eight separate reactions per sample. During cDNA synthesis, unique molecular identifiers containing a 6-nucleotide sample barcode were introduced by template switching. Two nested PCRs of around 15 and 10 cycles amplified the TCRalpha and TCRbeta cDNA, and bead purification followed each PCR. Before amplification, cDNA was treated with uracil DNA-glycosylase and purified using the QIAquick PCR purification kit. The second PCR added Illumina TruSeq-compatible adapters along with sample-specific barcodes. TapeStation and Qubit were used to check library quality and concentration, and 5 ng of each library was pooled. The pooled libraries were sequenced with 2 x 100 bp reads and custom sequencing primers on an Illumina HiSeq2500 single-index Rapid Run. Regarding the original processing steps: PCR and sequencing errors were corrected by UMI-based consensus assembly using MiGEC version 1.2.6. MiXCR version 2.1.1 was used to carry out V(D)J alignment, clonotype assembly and CDR3 extraction. To normalise gene usage, clonotype sharing and MAIT/NKT TCR abundance, the analysis used the top 1000, 10 000 and 20 000 clonotypes per sample. Diversity was computed as the inverse Simpson index with the vegan R package after downsampling to 27 000 UMIs. Paired Mann-Whitney U tests on discordant twin pairs were used, with Benjamini-Hochberg multiple-testing correction. TCRdb reprocessed the reads, reporting each CDR3 protein sequence once and no DNA. These V and J calls rely on TCRdb rather than the paper's analysis. The sample's table lists a count of fewer than 550,000 distinct CDR3 sequences. The top ten hold about 2.6% of the sample.

From each donor, an approximately 2.4 ml peripheral blood sample was collected into PAXgene tubes and kept at -80 degrees C. Without any T cell sorting, total RNA was extracted from whole blood using the PAXgene blood miRNA kit on an automated QIAcube. Peripheral blood from monozygotic twin pairs who were concordant or discordant for inflammatory bowel disease underwent deep TCRalpha and TCRbeta repertoire profiling using unique molecular barcoding. For every twin pair, smoking habits were documented, and each individual was categorised as a current, former or never smoker. Remarks on this clonotype: This clone's antigen is unknown.

The rearrangement joined TRBV5-6 to TRBJ2-1; TCRdb's D gene call, TRBD1, goes unchecked for lack of DNA. The sequence was obtained from a human donor with ulcerative colitis or Crohn's disease, or a healthy co-twin of an affected twin (not recorded which). Input material: blood. The CDR3 here reads CASSGGPANEQFF.